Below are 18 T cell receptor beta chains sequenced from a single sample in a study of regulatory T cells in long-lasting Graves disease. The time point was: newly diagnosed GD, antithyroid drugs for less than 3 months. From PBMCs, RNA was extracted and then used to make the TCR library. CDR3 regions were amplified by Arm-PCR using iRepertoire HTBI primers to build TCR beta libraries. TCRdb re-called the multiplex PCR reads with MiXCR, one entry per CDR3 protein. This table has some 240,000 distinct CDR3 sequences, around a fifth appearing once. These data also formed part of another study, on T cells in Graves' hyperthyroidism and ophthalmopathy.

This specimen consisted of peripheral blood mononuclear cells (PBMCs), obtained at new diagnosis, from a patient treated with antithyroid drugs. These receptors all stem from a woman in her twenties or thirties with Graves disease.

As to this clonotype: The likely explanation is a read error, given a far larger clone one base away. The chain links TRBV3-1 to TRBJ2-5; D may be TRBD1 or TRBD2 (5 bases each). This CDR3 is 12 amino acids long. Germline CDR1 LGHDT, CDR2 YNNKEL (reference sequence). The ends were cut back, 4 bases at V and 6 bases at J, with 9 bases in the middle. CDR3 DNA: TGTGCCAGCAGCCGGGGGTTTAAGACCCAGTACTTC. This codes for CASSRGFKTQYF.

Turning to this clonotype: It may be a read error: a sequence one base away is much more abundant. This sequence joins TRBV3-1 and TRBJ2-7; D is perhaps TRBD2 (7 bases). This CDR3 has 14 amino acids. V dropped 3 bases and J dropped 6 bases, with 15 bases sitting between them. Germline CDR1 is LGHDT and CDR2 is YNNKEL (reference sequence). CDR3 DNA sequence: TGTGCCAGCAGCCAGGGGGGGGCATACTTCGAGCAGTACTTC. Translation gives CASSQGGAYFEQYF.

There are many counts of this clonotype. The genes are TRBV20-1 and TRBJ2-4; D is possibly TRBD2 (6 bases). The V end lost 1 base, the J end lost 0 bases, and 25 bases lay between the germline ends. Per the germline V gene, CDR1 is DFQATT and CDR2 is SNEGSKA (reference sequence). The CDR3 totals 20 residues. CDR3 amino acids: CSARGSLQRAEILAKNIQYF. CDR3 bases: TGCAGTGCTAGAGGGAGTTTGCAGCGGGCTGAAATCTTAGCCAAAAACATTCAGTACTTC.

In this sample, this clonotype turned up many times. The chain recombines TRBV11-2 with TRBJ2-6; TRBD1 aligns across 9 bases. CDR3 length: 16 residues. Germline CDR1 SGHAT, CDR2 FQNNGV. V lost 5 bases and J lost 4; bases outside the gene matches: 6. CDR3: CASSPGQGTGANVLTF. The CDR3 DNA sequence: TGTGCCAGCAGCCCCGGACAGGGGACCGGGGCCAACGTCCTGACTTTC. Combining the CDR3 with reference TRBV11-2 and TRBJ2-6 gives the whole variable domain EAGVAQSPRYKIIEKRQSVAFWCNPISGHATLYWYQQILGQGPKLLIQFQNNGVVDDSQLPKDRFSAERLKGVDSTLKIQPAKLEDSAVYLCASSPGQGTGANVLTFGAGSRLTVL.

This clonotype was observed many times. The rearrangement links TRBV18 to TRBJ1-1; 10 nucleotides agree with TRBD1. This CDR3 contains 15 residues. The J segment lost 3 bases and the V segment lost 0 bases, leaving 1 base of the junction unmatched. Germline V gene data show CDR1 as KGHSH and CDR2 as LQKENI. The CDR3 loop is CASSPPGQGYTEAFF. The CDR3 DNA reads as TGTGCCAGCTCACCACCGGGACAGGGGTACACTGAAGCTTTCTTT. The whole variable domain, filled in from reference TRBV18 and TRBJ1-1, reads NAGVMQNPRHLVRRRGQEARLRCSPMKGHSHVYWYRQLPEEGLKFMVYLQKENIIDESGMPKERFSAEFPKEGPSILRIQQVVRGDSAAYFCASSPPGQGYTEAFFGQGTRLTVV.

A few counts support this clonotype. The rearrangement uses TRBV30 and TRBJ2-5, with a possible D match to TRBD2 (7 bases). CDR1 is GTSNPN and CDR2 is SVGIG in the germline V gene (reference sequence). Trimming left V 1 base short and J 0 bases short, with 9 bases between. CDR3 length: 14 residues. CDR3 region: CAWSEGGNQETQYF. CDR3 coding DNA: TGTGCCTGGAGTGAGGGGGGGAACCAAGAGACCCAGTACTTC.

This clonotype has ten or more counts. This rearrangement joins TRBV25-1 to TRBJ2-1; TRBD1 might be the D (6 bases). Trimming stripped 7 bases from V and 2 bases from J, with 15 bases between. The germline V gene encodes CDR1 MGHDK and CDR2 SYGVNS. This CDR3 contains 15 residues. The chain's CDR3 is CASTHRAGTYNEQFF. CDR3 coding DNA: TGTGCCAGCACCCACAGGGCAGGAACCTACAATGAGCAGTTCTTC.

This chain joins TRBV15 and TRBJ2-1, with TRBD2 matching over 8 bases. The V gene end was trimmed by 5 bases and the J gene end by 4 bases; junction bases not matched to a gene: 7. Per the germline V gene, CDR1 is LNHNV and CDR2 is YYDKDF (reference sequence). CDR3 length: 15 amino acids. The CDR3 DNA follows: TGTGCCACCAGCTCGGGAGGGTTCCTATACAATGAGCAGTTCTTC. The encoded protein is CATSSGGFLYNEQFF. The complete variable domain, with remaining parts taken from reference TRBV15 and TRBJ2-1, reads DAMVIQNPRYQVTQFGKPVTLSCSQTLNHNVMYWYQQKSSQAPKLLFHYYDKDFNNEADTPDNFQSRRPNTSFCFLDIRSPGLGDTAMYLCATSSGGFLYNEQFFGPGTRLTVL.

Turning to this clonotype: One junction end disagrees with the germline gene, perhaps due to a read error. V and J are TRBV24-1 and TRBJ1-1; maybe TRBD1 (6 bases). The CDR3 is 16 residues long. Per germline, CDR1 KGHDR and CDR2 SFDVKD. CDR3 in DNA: TGTGCCACCAGTGATTTGCTGAAAGGAGGGGGGACACAATCCCGCTTT. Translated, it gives CATSDLLKGGGTQSRF.

The CDR3 nucleotides read TGTGCCATCAGTCCCCCAGGGAATCCCAGCTCCTACAATGAGCAGTTCTTC. Translating gives CAISPPGNPSSYNEQFF. The chain uses TRBV10-3 and TRBJ2-1; possibly TRBD1 for D (5 bases). The germline V and J ends were trimmed by 5 bases and 0 bases, with 17 bases remaining between them. CDR1 is ENHRY, CDR2 SYGVKD, per germline. The CDR3 covers 17 residues.

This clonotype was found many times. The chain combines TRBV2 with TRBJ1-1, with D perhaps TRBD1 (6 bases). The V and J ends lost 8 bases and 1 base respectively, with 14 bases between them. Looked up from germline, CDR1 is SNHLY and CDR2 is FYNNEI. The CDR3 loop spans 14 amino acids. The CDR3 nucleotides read TGTGCCAGCGGGAGGACAGTTGGGAACACTGAAGCTTTCTTT. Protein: CASGRTVGNTEAFF.

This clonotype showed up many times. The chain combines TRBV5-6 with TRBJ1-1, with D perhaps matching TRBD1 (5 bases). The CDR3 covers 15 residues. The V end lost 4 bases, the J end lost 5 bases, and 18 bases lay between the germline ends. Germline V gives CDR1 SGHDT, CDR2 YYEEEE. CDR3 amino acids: CASSRLGAGPTEAFF. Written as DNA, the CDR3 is TGTGCCAGCAGCCGGTTGGGAGCGGGGCCTACTGAAGCTTTCTTT.

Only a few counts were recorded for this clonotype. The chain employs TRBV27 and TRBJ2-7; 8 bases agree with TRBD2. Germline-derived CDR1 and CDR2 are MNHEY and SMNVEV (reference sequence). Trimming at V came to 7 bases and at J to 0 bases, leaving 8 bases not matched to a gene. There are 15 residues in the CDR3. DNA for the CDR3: TGTGCCAGCAAGGTGGACAGCGGGAGCTCCTACGAGCAGTACTTC. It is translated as CASKVDSGSSYEQYF.

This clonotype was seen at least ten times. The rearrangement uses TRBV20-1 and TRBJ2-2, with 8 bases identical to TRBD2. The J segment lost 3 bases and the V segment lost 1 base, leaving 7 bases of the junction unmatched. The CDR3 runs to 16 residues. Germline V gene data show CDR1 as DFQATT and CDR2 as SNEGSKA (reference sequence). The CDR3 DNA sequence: TGCAGTGCTAGAGGGCCGGGGGGGGCAGACACCGGGGAGCTGTTTTTT. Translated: CSARGPGGADTGELFF.

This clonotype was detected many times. CDR3 in DNA: TGTGCCAGCGGCGGGGGGCCCCTCCACTTT. This encodes CASGGGPLHF. V and J are TRBV11-2 and TRBJ1-6, with D perhaps matching TRBD1 (5 bases). The germline CDR1 and CDR2 sequences are SGHAT and FQNNGV. The CDR3 length is 10 residues. V shed 8 bases and J shed 13 bases, with 9 bases lying between them.

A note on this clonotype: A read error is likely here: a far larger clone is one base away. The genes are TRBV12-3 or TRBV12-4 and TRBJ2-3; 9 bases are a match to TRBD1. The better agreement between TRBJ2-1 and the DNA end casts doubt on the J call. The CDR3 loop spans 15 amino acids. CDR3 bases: TGTGCCAGCAGCCTCCGGGACAGGGATAGGAATGAGCAGTTCTTC. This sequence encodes CASSLRDRDRNEQFF.

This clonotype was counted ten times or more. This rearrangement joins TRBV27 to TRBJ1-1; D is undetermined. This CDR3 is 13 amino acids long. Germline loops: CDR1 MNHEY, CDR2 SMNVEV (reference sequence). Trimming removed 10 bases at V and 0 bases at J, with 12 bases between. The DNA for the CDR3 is TGTGCCACCCGTGGGTTCATGAACACTGAAGCTTTCTTT. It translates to CATRGFMNTEAFF.

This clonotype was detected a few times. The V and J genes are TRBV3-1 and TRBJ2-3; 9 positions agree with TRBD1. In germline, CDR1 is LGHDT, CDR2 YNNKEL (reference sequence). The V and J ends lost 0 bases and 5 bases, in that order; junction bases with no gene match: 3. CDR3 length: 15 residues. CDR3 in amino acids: CASSQEGTGKDTQYF. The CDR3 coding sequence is TGTGCCAGCAGCCAAGAGGGGACAGGGAAAGATACGCAGTATTTT.